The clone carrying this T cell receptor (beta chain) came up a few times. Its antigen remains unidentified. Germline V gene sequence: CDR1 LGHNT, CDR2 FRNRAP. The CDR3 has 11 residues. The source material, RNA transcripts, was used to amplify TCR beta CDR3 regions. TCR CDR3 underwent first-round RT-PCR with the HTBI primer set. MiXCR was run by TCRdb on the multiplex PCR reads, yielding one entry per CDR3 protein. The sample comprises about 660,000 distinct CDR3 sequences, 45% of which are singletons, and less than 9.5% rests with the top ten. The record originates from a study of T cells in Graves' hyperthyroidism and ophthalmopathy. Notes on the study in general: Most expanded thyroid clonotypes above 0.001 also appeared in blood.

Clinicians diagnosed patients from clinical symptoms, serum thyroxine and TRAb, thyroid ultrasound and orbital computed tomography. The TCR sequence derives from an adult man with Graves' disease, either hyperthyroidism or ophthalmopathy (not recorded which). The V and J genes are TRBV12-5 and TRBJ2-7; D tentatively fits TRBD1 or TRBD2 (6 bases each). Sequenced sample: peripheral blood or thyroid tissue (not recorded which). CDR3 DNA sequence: TGTGCGAGGGGGGTGCCTCTCGAGCAGTACTTC. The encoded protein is CARGVPLEQYF.